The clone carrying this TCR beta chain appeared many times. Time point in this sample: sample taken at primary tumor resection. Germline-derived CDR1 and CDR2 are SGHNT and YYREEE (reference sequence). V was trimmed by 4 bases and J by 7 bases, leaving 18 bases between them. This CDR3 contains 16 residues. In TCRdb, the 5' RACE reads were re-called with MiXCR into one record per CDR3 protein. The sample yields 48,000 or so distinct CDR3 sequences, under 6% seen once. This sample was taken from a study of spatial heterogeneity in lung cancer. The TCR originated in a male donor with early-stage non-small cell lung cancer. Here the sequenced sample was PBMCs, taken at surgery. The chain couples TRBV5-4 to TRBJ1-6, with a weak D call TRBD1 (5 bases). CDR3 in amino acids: CASSPIPGVRNSPLHF. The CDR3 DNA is TGTGCCAGCAGCCCAATACCGGGGGTTCGGAATTCACCCCTCCACTTT.